One and the same sample provided the 5 T cell receptor beta chains below, sequenced in a study of cytomegalovirus exposure and HLA in healthy donors. PCR was performed using 60 Vbeta and 13 Jbeta primers. The repertoire was sequenced with immunoSEQ multiplex PCR; TCRdb's copy has only in-frame clones and lacks some. The data contain about 190,000 clones, roughly four fifths of them seen just once; the ten biggest clones take up around 1.5%. Source material: PBMCs. The receptors originated from a man in his fifties in good health and CMV-seronegative.

The gene calls are TRBV7-3 and TRBJ2-7, with D maybe TRBD2 (5 bases). CDR1 and CDR2 from the germline V gene are SGHTA and FQGTGA. The CDR3 is 13 residues long. V was cut by 5 bases and J by 1 base, with 9 bases left in between. CDR3 bases: TGTGCCAGCAGCCCCACGGGGTCCTACGAGCAGTACTTC. This encodes CASSPTGSYEQYF.

The chain has TRBV14 and TRBJ2-7, with D uncertain. The V gene's germline CDR1 is SGHDN and CDR2 FVKESK. V lost 0 bases, J lost 2 bases, and 11 bases lay in between. The CDR3 totals 15 residues. The CDR3 protein is CASSQDSQATYEQYF. Here the CDR3 DNA reads TGTGCCAGCAGCCAAGATTCCCAGGCTACCTACGAGCAGTACTTC. Full variable domain (rest looked up from reference TRBV14 and TRBJ2-7): EAGVTQFPSHSVIEKGQTVTLRCDPISGHDNLYWYRRVMGKEIKFLLHFVKESKQDESGMPNNRFLAERTGGTYSTLKVQPAELEDSGVYFCASSQDSQATYEQYFGPGTRLTVT.

This rearrangement joins TRBV7-9 to TRBJ1-5, with D maybe TRBD1 (5 bases). The germline V gene has CDR1 SEHNR and CDR2 FQNEAQ (reference sequence). The CDR3 spans 15 residues. V lost 3 bases to trimming and J lost 6 bases, with 15 bases between them. For the CDR3, the DNA is TGTGCCAGCAGCTTGTCCGCAGGGCCTGGTCAGCCCCAGCATTTT. It yields the protein CASSLSAGPGQPQHF.

The chain employs TRBV7-2 and TRBJ2-2; TRBD2 is a possible D gene (5 bases). The CDR3 contains 15 residues. The V end lost 5 bases, the J end lost 0 bases, and 10 bases lay between the germline ends. The germline gives CDR1 SGHTA, CDR2 FQGNSA. Written as DNA, the CDR3 is TGTGCCAGCAGCCGAGCGGATGCGAACACCGGGGAGCTGTTTTTT. Protein sequence: CASSRADANTGELFF.

The chain uses TRBV6-5 and TRBJ2-7, with no clear D. Trimming pared 0 bases from V and 1 base from J, leaving 7 bases between. Germline-derived CDR1 and CDR2 are MNHEY and SVGAGI. The CDR3 loop spans 14 amino acids. The chain's CDR3 is CASSYSWQSYEQYF. CDR3 DNA: TGTGCCAGCAGTTACTCGTGGCAGTCCTACGAGCAGTACTTC.